What follows describes a single TCR beta chain. These data are taken from a study of cytomegalovirus exposure and HLA in healthy donors. PCR involved 60 Vbeta and 13 Jbeta primers. Assay used: immunoSEQ multiplex PCR; TCRdb lists only in-frame clones, some missing. The table records fewer than 200,000 clones, 55% to 80% of them present only once. Sequencing used PBMCs. This TCR came from a woman aged 18 to 35 in good health and CMV-seropositive.

CDR3 bases: TGTGCCAGTAGGCAAGCAGGGGTCACCAAAAACATTCAGTACTTC. This sequence encodes CASRQAGVTKNIQYF. The rearrangement links TRBV19 to TRBJ2-4; TRBD1 is a possible D gene (6 bases). The CDR3 spans 15 residues. Germline V CDR1 and CDR2: LNHDA, SQIVND (reference sequence). Trimming took off 6 bases at V and 2 bases at J, with 14 bases between the two ends.